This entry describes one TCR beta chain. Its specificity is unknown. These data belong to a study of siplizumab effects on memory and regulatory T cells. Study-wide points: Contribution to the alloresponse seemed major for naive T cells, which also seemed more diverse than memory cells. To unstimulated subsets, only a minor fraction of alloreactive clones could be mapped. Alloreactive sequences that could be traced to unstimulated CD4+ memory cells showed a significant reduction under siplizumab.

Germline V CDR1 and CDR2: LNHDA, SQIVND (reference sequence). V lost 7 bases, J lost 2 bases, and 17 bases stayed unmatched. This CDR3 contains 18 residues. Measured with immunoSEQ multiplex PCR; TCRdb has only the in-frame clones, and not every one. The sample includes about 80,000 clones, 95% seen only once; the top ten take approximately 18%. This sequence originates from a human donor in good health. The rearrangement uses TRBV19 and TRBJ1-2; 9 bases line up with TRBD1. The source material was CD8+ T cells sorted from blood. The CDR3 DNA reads TGTGCCAGTACCCCAAAGGGACAGGGAATGAGTTTGAACTATGGCTACACCTTC. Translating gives CASTPKGQGMSLNYGYTF.